This T cell receptor (beta chain) was found in a study of blood T cell repertoires in COVID-19. The wider study: T cells, B-cell-depleted T cells, or PBMCs supplied cDNA or gDNA.

Original processing notes: Amplification of reference gene primers was used by the study to estimate nucleated cell counts. Clones were read by immunoSEQ multiplex PCR, and TCRdb kept only the in-frame ones, dropping some. V, J and clone size are those of that table, while D and trimming were read from the DNA. Of about 350,000 clones listed, roughly 90% are singletons. The CDR3 extends over 15 amino acids. With V trimmed by 6 bases and J by 6 bases, 8 bases remained unmatched. Germline CDR1 is MGHRA and CDR2 is YSYEKL. The Seattle patients joined while their infection was active and were tracked longitudinally afterward.

The clonotype comes from a woman between 55 and 75 years old with COVID-19, enrolled during active disease. Sequencing was done on a sample of peripheral blood. The chain recombines TRBV4-1 with TRBJ1-6; 7 bases are shared with TRBD1. The CDR3 region is CASSTPGTANSPLHF. The CDR3 DNA sequence: TGCGCCAGCAGTACGCCTGGGACAGCTAATTCACCCCTCCACTTT.